In this sample, the clone carrying this TCR beta chain turned up once. This entry comes from a study of T cell changes during pregnancy in multiple sclerosis. Sequenced by immunoSEQ multiplex PCR; TCRdb stores in-frame clones only, minus some. The repertoire consists of approximately 39,000 clones, with approximately 94% occurring once and the leading ten covering about 0.39%. Per germline, CDR1 DFQATT and CDR2 SNEGSKA (reference sequence). The CDR3 is made up of 11 amino acids. The V gene lost 3 bases and the J gene lost 3 bases, with 5 bases spanning the gap. The chain combines TRBV20-1 with TRBJ2-5; maybe TRBD1 (5 bases). The TCR sequence derives from a female donor with multiple sclerosis, enrolled in a pregnancy study. The sequenced sample was CD4+ T cells from peripheral blood mononuclear cells, obtained in the second trimester of pregnancy. The CDR3 nucleotides read TGCAGTGCTAGCAGGGAAGAGACCCAGTACTTC. Translating it yields CSASREETQYF.